The present T cell receptor beta chain was sequenced within a study of cytomegalovirus exposure and HLA in healthy donors. General observations from the study: It was confirmed in vitro that three of the CMV-associated chains were specific for CMV antigens. By HLA locus, TCR association rates varied in a later analysis, with DRB1 showing the most and HLA-C the fewest.

The V gene's germline CDR1 is GTSNPN and CDR2 SVGIG (reference sequence). CDR3 length: 15 residues. With 6 bases clipped from V and 0 bases from J, the junction kept 6 bases outside the gene matches. This clone was seen only once. No antigen is known for it. Both 60 Vbeta primers and 13 Jbeta primers went into the PCR. Per the original methods: Counted up in a later analysis, unique TCR beta chains came to 65 million to 100 million, with about 10 million shared. Here immunoSEQ multiplex PCR was the method, and the copy in TCRdb shows in-frame clones only, minus some. D and trimming were read from the DNA, whereas the V and J calls and clone size are those reported in that table. The sample records 150,000 to 200,000 clones, around four fifths being singletons.

The sequencing sample was made of PBMCs. V and J are TRBV30 and TRBJ1-3; TRBD1 matches at 9 bases. The sequence was obtained from a man aged 30 to 39 in good health and CMV-seronegative. CDR3 in DNA: TGTGCCTGCTCGGGACAGGGAGACTCTGGAAACACCATATATTTT. Protein: CACSGQGDSGNTIYF.